These 29 T cell receptor beta chains were all obtained from the same sample, sequenced in a study of Tregs in tolerant kidney transplant recipients. The method was immunoSEQ multiplex PCR; TCRdb's version includes in-frame clones alone and lacks a portion of them. The table shows around 70,000 clones, with around nine tenths occurring only once. The specimen comprised CD8+ T cells from blood, sampled before the transplant. These receptors all stem from a human donor who received a combined kidney and bone marrow transplant.

V is TRBV7-6 and J is TRBJ2-7; 8 nucleotides align to TRBD1. CDR3 length: 14 amino acids. The germline V gene encodes CDR1 SGHVS and CDR2 FNYEAQ. The ends lost 5 bases at V and 2 bases at J; junction bases unmatched: 5. In nucleotides, the CDR3 is TGTGCCAGCAGCCCGACAGGGGTCCCCTACGAGCAGTACTTC. Protein product: CASSPTGVPYEQYF. Variable domain in full (rest from reference TRBV7-6 and TRBJ2-7): GAGVSQSPRYKVTKRGQDVALRCDPISGHVSLYWYRQALGQGPEFLTYFNYEAQQDKSGLPNDRFSAERPEGSISTLTIQRTEQRDSAMYRCASSPTGVPYEQYFGPGTRLTVT.

This sequence joins TRBV14 and TRBJ2-1; 7 bases map to TRBD2. The CDR3 sequence is 17 residues long. The V segment lost 1 base and the J segment 1 base; nucleotides outside the gene matches: 7. Germline values: CDR1 SGHDN, CDR2 FVKESK. CDR3 protein: CASSQGTRIGSYNEQFF. The CDR3 DNA is TGTGCCAGCAGCCAAGGGACTAGGATCGGGTCCTACAATGAGCAGTTCTTC.

The V call is TRBV7-2, the J call TRBJ1-2; 7 positions agree with TRBD1. CDR3 size: 14 residues. Per the germline V gene, CDR1 is SGHTA and CDR2 is FQGNSA. V lost 5 bases, J lost 2 bases, and 5 bases stayed unmatched. CDR3 DNA sequence: TGTGCCAGCAGCCCCCAGGGGGGCAACTATGGCTACACCTTC. Residues: CASSPQGGNYGYTF.

This sequence joins TRBV5-1 and TRBJ2-1, with TRBD2 as a possible D gene (5 bases). Germline V CDR1 and CDR2: SGHRS, YFSETQ. V lost 0 bases and J lost 6, with 10 bases in between. The CDR3 has 14 amino acids. The CDR3 nucleotides read TGCGCCAGCAGCTTGGCACGAGGGCGCAATGAGCAGTTCTTC. This gives the protein CASSLARGRNEQFF.

This chain joins TRBV15 and TRBJ1-2, with TRBD1 matching 7 bases. Germline trimming cut 1 base from V and 4 bases from J; bases unmatched to any gene: 0. Germline V lookup: CDR1 LNHNV, CDR2 YYDKDF (reference sequence). CDR3 size: 13 residues. CDR3 DNA sequence: TGTGCCACCAGCAGAGGGACAGGCTATGGCTACACCTTC. This translates into CATSRGTGYGYTF.

The chain recombines TRBV2 with TRBJ1-1, with D possibly TRBD1 on 6 matching bases. V lost 3 bases and J lost 11, with 10 bases in between. This CDR3 is 11 amino acids long. Germline assignment: CDR1 SNHLY and CDR2 FYNNEI. The CDR3 DNA is TGTGCCAGCAGTGAGGGACAAGGGGCTTTCTTT. This translates into CASSEGQGAFF.

As regards this clone: The junction does not match germline at one end; this may be a read error. Other DNA sequences in the sample encode the same CDR3. The chain uses TRBV5-1 and TRBJ1-6; 7 nucleotides agree with TRBD1. CDR3 size: 15 residues. Germline loops: CDR1 SGHRS, CDR2 YFSETQ. In nucleotides, the CDR3 is TGCGCCAGCAGCCCCGAAGGGACAGCTAATTCCCCCCTCCACTTT. It yields the protein CASSPEGTANSPLHF.

The chain has TRBV2 and TRBJ2-7; 9 bases agree with TRBD2. V was pared by 4 bases and J by 3 bases, with 4 bases of the junction left unmatched. This CDR3 is built from 14 residues. Per germline, CDR1 SNHLY and CDR2 FYNNEI. In DNA, the CDR3 is TGTGCCAGCAGTGGAGATAGCGGGGGCTACGAGCAGTACTTC. It is translated as CASSGDSGGYEQYF.

This clone was counted a single time. This rearrangement joins TRBV4-3 to TRBJ2-1, with 10 bases fitting TRBD2. The CDR3 is 17 residues long. The germline V gene has CDR1 LGHNA and CDR2 YSLEER. With 2 bases clipped from V and 6 bases from J, the junction kept 10 bases outside the gene matches. This chain's CDR3 is CASSQSKSGRALNEQFF. Written as DNA, the CDR3 is TGCGCCAGCAGCCAATCTAAGAGCGGGAGGGCTCTCAATGAGCAGTTCTTC.

V is TRBV4-3 and J is TRBJ2-5, with a weak D call TRBD2 (5 bases). CDR1 is LGHNA and CDR2 is YSLEER in the germline V gene. The ends were cut back, 3 bases at V and 0 bases at J, with 11 bases in the middle. There are 15 residues in the CDR3. CDR3 DNA: TGCGCCAGCAGCCAGGGAGACTCGTACCAAGAGACCCAGTACTTC. It encodes CASSQGDSYQETQYF.

This clone was recorded once. The V and J genes are TRBV19 and TRBJ2-7; possible D gene TRBD1, 5 bases. Germline CDR1 reads LNHDA; CDR2 reads SQIVND (reference sequence). This CDR3 has 13 amino acids. Trimming took 4 bases from V and 2 from J, leaving 9 bases between them. CDR3 bases: TGTGCCAGTAGTAGCACAGGTCCCTACGAGCAGTACTTC. Its translation: CASSSTGPYEQYF.

The chain employs TRBV12-5 and TRBJ2-7; TRBD1 aligns across 9 bases. The CDR3 is made up of 15 amino acids. J was trimmed by 3 bases and V by 7 bases; bases with no gene match: 10. The germline CDR1 and CDR2 sequences are LGHNT and FRNRAP. CDR3 DNA sequence: TGTGCTAGTGTTTTCTCAGGGACAGGGAGCTACGAGCAGTACTTC. Its protein product is CASVFSGTGSYEQYF. Full variable domain (outside the CDR3, taken from reference TRBV12-5 and TRBJ2-7): DARVTQTPRHKVTEMGQEVTMRCQPILGHNTVFWYRQTMMQGLELLAYFRNRAPLDDSGMPKDRFSAEMPDATLATLKIQPSEPRDSAVYFCASVFSGTGSYEQYFGPGTRLTVT.

In the case of this clone: An end of the junction does not agree with germline; a read error may underlie this. CDR3 sequence: CASSFLEPYF. CDR3 bases: TGTGCCAGCAGTTTCCTCGAGCCGTACTTC. This rearrangement joins TRBV27 to TRBJ2-7; D gene unclear. Germline CDR1 reads MNHEY; CDR2 reads SMNVEV (reference sequence). The CDR3 has 10 residues.

The chain uses TRBV19 and TRBJ1-5; TRBD1 matches 8 bases. V lost 1 base and J lost 1; bases outside the gene matches: 0. Germline loops: CDR1 LNHDA, CDR2 SQIVND (reference sequence). This CDR3 is built from 15 residues. In nucleotides, the CDR3 is TGTGCCAGTAGTATAGCAGGGGGCAGCAATCAGCCCCAGCATTTT. Translating it yields CASSIAGGSNQPQHF.

CDR3 residues: CASSLEQGYTGELFF. In DNA form, the CDR3 reads TGCGCCAGCAGCTTGGAGCAGGGTTACACCGGGGAGCTGTTTTTT. The chain is built from TRBV5-1 and TRBJ2-2, with D tentatively TRBD1 (5 bases). CDR3 length: 15 residues. The germline gives CDR1 SGHRS, CDR2 YFSETQ. Trimming cost V 0 bases and J 3 bases, with 9 bases left between them.

This clone occurred once. CDR3 sequence: CASSSDSPGYTF. CDR3 nucleotides: TGCGCCAGCAGCTCCGACAGTCCTGGCTACACCTTC. The rearrangement uses TRBV5-1 and TRBJ1-2; maybe TRBD1 (5 bases). Germline CDR1 and CDR2: SGHRS and YFSETQ. The CDR3 length is 12 residues. Trimming shortened V by 3 bases and J by 7 bases, and 10 bases separated the two germline ends.

This clone came up once. This chain links TRBV9 with TRBJ2-7, with TRBD1 identical over 9 bases. The CDR3 is made up of 15 amino acids. Germline V gives CDR1 SGDLS, CDR2 YYNGEE. V trimming: 3 bases; J trimming: 3 bases; junction bases outside the gene matches: 7. The CDR3 protein is CASSGQGQGYYEQYF. The CDR3 nucleotides read TGTGCCAGCAGCGGGCAGGGACAGGGATACTACGAGCAGTACTTC.

The V and J genes are TRBV7-9 and TRBJ2-2; D might be TRBD2 (5 bases). Germline V gives CDR1 SEHNR, CDR2 FQNEAQ (reference sequence). This CDR3 has 17 amino acids. Trimming removed 5 bases from V and 5 bases from J, with 21 bases in between. The CDR3 region is CASSPHTGPRGTGELFF. The CDR3 coding sequence is TGTGCCAGCAGCCCTCATACTGGGCCCCGAGGGACCGGGGAGCTGTTTTTT.

In the case of this clone: Its ends do not fully match the called genes, so a read error is possible. This same CDR3 is encoded by further DNA sequences in the sample. J is TRBJ1-6 and V is TRBV28; D is undetermined. Germline assignment: CDR1 MDHEN and CDR2 SYDVKM. The CDR3 sequence is 14 residues long. The CDR3 DNA reads TGTGCCAGCAGTCCCGGACTTTATAATTCCCCCCTCCACTTT. Residues: CASSPGLYNSPLHF.

The rearrangement links TRBV19 to TRBJ2-3, with D tentatively TRBD2 (6 bases). With 2 bases removed from V and 0 bases from J, the gap between germline ends came to 12 bases. Germline CDR1 is LNHDA and CDR2 is SQIVND (reference sequence). The CDR3 is made up of 16 amino acids. Here the CDR3 DNA reads TGTGCCAGTAGTATACGGGACTCGTCTAGCACAGATACGCAGTATTTT. Amino acid sequence: CASSIRDSSSTDTQYF.

The chain has TRBV4-3 and TRBJ2-5; maybe TRBD1 (6 bases). Germline V gives CDR1 LGHNA, CDR2 YSLEER. The CDR3 sequence is 13 residues long. Between the trimmed V and J ends, which lost 3 bases and 5 bases, there was a span of 10 bases. The chain's CDR3 is CASSQGTFETQYF. The CDR3 DNA sequence: TGCGCCAGCAGCCAGGGGACATTTGAGACCCAGTACTTC.

The V call is TRBV5-6, the J call TRBJ2-1; weak D call: TRBD1 (5 bases). V dropped 3 bases and J dropped 0 bases, with 10 bases sitting between them. Looked up from germline, CDR1 is SGHDT and CDR2 is YYEEEE. The length of the CDR3 is 15 residues. The CDR3 DNA follows: TGTGCCAGCAGCTACGACAGAAGCTCCTACAATGAGCAGTTCTTC. Translation gives CASSYDRSSYNEQFF.

Concerning this clone itself: Other DNA sequences within the sample encode an identical CDR3. The chain has TRBV30 and TRBJ1-5; D call uncertain. V was cut by 1 base and J by 0 bases, with 7 bases left in between. The germline V gene has CDR1 GTSNPN and CDR2 SVGIG (reference sequence). The CDR3 has 14 residues. CDR3 residues: CAWSAGYSNQPQHF. The CDR3 DNA reads as TGTGCCTGGAGTGCAGGTTATAGCAATCAGCCCCAGCATTTT.

V is TRBV28 and J is TRBJ2-7, with 7 nucleotides matching TRBD1. Trimming took 4 bases from V and 4 from J; bases not matched to a gene: 13. Per the germline V gene, CDR1 is MDHEN and CDR2 is SYDVKM. The CDR3 runs 16 residues. This chain's CDR3 is CASSSPSGQGVYEQYF. The DNA of the CDR3 is TGTGCCAGCAGTTCCCCCTCAGGGCAGGGGGTGTACGAGCAGTACTTC. Combining the CDR3 with reference TRBV28 and TRBJ2-7 gives the whole variable domain DVKVTQSSRYLVKRTGEKVFLECVQDMDHENMFWYRQDPGLGLRLIYFSYDVKMKEKGDIPEGYSVSREKKERFSLILESASTNQTSMYLCASSSPSGQGVYEQYFGPGTRLTVT.

The V call is TRBV5-6, the J call TRBJ2-7, with D possibly being TRBD2 (5 bases). V was pared by 0 bases and J by 1 base, with 8 bases between. Per germline, CDR1 SGHDT and CDR2 YYEEEE. The CDR3 has 14 residues. For the CDR3, the DNA is TGTGCCAGCAGCTTGGGCGGGCTATCCTACGAGCAGTACTTC. Encoded protein: CASSLGGLSYEQYF.

The chain joins TRBV29-1 to TRBJ1-3; D not certain. Trimming removed 5 bases from V and 4 bases from J, with 9 bases in between. CDR1 and CDR2 from the germline V gene are SQVTM and ANQGSEA. The CDR3 consists of 12 residues. The CDR3 here is CSVFPEGNTIYF. The CDR3 DNA reads as TGCAGCGTTTTCCCGGAGGGAAACACCATATATTTT.

The V gene is TRBV6-6, the J gene TRBJ2-3; 12 positions agree with TRBD2. This CDR3 region has 16 residues. J was trimmed by 6 bases and V by 6 bases; bases with no gene match: 10. CDR1 is MNHNY, CDR2 SVGAGI, per germline (reference sequence). Written as DNA, the CDR3 is TGTGCCAGCAGCACTTGGACTAGCGGGGACAGGGATACGCAGTATTTT. This gives the protein CASSTWTSGDRDTQYF.

This chain uses TRBV19 with TRBJ2-2, with D tentatively TRBD1 (5 bases). The length of the CDR3 is 11 residues. The V gene lost 3 bases and the J gene lost 14 bases, with 10 bases spanning the gap. The V gene's germline CDR1 is LNHDA and CDR2 SQIVND (reference sequence). CDR3 amino acids: CASSMGLPLFF. CDR3 nucleotides: TGTGCCAGTAGTATGGGGCTTCCACTGTTTTTT.

This chain joins TRBV6-5 and TRBJ1-2; TRBD1 aligns across 9 bases. Germline V CDR1 and CDR2: MNHEY, SVGAGI. After removal of 4 bases from V and 8 bases from J, the junction contained 11 bases not matched to a gene. This CDR3 contains 15 residues. This chain's CDR3 is CASSWDLQGAGGYTF. The CDR3 DNA sequence: TGTGCCAGCAGTTGGGACCTACAGGGGGCAGGGGGCTACACCTTC.